What follows are 25 T cell receptor beta chains derived from one specimen sequenced in a study of T cell changes during pregnancy in multiple sclerosis. Repertoires were generated with immunoSEQ multiplex PCR, while TCRdb's copy carries only in-frame clones and drops some. The sample records tens of thousands of clones, 94% being singletons. The starting material was peripheral blood, obtained in the third trimester of pregnancy. Receptors originate from a female donor with multiple sclerosis, enrolled in a pregnancy study.

The chain carries TRBV5-5 and TRBJ1-2; TRBD1 matches 7 bases. CDR3 length: 16 amino acids. The germline V gene encodes CDR1 SGHKS and CDR2 YYEKEE (reference sequence). The V gene end was trimmed by 4 bases and the J gene end by 5 bases; junction bases not matched to a gene: 14. The CDR3 reads CASSPGQPRRAYGYTF. The CDR3 DNA reads TGTGCCAGCAGCCCGGGACAGCCCCGGCGGGCGTATGGCTACACCTTC. Full variable domain (rest looked up from reference TRBV5-5 and TRBJ1-2): DAGVTQSPTHLIKTRGQQVTLRCSPISGHKSVSWYQQVLGQGPQFIFQYYEKEERGRGNFPDRFSARQFPNYSSELNVNALLLGDSALYLCASSPGQPRRAYGYTFGSGTRLTVV.

The chain is built from TRBV1 and TRBJ2-7; the table assigns TRBD2, which was not confirmed against the DNA. TRBV1 is labeled a pseudogene. This CDR3 region has 13 residues. This CDR3 is CKFSGSGSYEQYF. The CDR3 coding sequence is TGCAAATTCTCGGGTAGCGGCTCCTACGAGCAGTACTTC.

The chain combines TRBV28 with TRBJ1-2; 9 positions agree with TRBD1. CDR3 length equals 14 residues. Trimming removed 4 bases from V and 5 bases from J; junction bases left unmatched: 5. Germline V gene sequence: CDR1 MDHEN, CDR2 SYDVKM. The CDR3 region has the DNA TGTGCCAGCAGTTCTCCGGGACAGGGATATGGCTACACCTTC. Protein product: CASSSPGQGYGYTF.

The CDR3 protein is CASSLGPPGQVSNQPQHF. CDR3 DNA sequence: TGTGCCAGCAGCTTAGGCCCTCCGGGACAGGTTAGCAATCAGCCCCAGCATTTT. The rearrangement uses TRBV7-6 and TRBJ1-5; TRBD1 aligns across 8 bases. The CDR3 is 18 amino acids. Trimming cost V 1 base and J 0 bases; bases outside gene matches: 8. Germline CDR1 reads SGHVS; CDR2 reads FNYEAQ.

The chain carries TRBV27 and TRBJ2-7; TRBD1 might be the D (5 bases). This CDR3 is 13 amino acids long. V lost 3 bases to trimming and J lost 6 bases, with 12 bases between them. Germline V lookup: CDR1 MNHEY, CDR2 SMNVEV (reference sequence). In DNA, the CDR3 is TGTGCCAGCAGTTTTTTCCAGGGTTCCGAGCAGTACTTC. It encodes CASSFFQGSEQYF.

The V call is TRBV4-2, the J call TRBJ1-2, with a possible D match to TRBD1 (5 bases). The CDR3 loop spans 16 amino acids. Trimming shortened V by 0 bases and J by 4 bases, and 15 bases separated the two germline ends. The germline V gene encodes CDR1 LGHNA and CDR2 YNFKEQ. DNA of the CDR3: TGTGCCAGCAGCCAAGAGGGGCAGTGGGTGTTCTATGGCTACACCTTC. It codes for CASSQEGQWVFYGYTF.

The chain employs TRBV13 and TRBJ2-1, with 12 bases that match TRBD2. The trim removed 5 bases at V and 10 bases at J, leaving 15 bases unmatched. Germline CDR1 reads PRHDT; CDR2 reads FYEKMQ (reference sequence). The CDR3 contains 17 residues. CDR3 region: CASSPESTSGGGDEQFF. As DNA, the CDR3 is TGTGCCAGCAGCCCGGAGTCGACTAGCGGGGGAGGGGACGAGCAGTTCTTC.

The gene calls are TRBV28 and TRBJ1-5; 7 bases align to TRBD1. Germline values: CDR1 MDHEN, CDR2 SYDVKM. Trimming at V came to 4 bases and at J to 1 base, leaving 4 bases not matched to a gene. This CDR3 is 15 amino acids long. DNA for the CDR3: TGTGCCAGCAGTTACGGGACAGTGAGCAATCAGCCCCAGCATTTT. It specifies CASSYGTVSNQPQHF. Using reference TRBV28 and TRBJ1-5 for the parts outside the CDR3, the full variable domain is DVKVTQSSRYLVKRTGEKVFLECVQDMDHENMFWYRQDPGLGLRLIYFSYDVKMKEKGDIPEGYSVSREKKERFSLILESASTNQTSMYLCASSYGTVSNQPQHFGDGTRLSIL.

The chain couples TRBV19 to TRBJ1-2; TRBD1 aligns across 8 bases. The CDR3 has 15 amino acids. Per the germline V gene, CDR1 is LNHDA and CDR2 is SQIVND (reference sequence). Trimming cost V 0 bases and J 6 bases; bases outside gene matches: 6. CDR3 region: CASSIDNRGYHGYTF. DNA for the CDR3: TGTGCCAGTAGTATAGATAACAGGGGGTATCATGGCTACACCTTC.

The chain combines TRBV6-5 with TRBJ2-7; D is perhaps TRBD1 (5 bases). V was shortened by 8 bases and J by 3 bases, with 14 bases between the two germline ends. There are 13 residues in the CDR3. Germline V gene sequence: CDR1 MNHEY, CDR2 SVGAGI. Here the CDR3 reads CASVGQGFYEQYF. The CDR3 DNA follows: TGTGCCAGCGTGGGGCAGGGCTTCTACGAGCAGTACTTC.

The V gene is TRBV4-1, the J gene TRBJ2-6, with 13 bases identical to TRBD2. This CDR3 has 19 residues. J lost 2 bases, V lost 0 bases, and 4 bases had no gene match. From germline, CDR1 is MGHRA and CDR2 YSYEKL. This CDR3 is CASSQEFGLAGAGANVLTF. The CDR3, as DNA: TGCGCCAGCAGCCAAGAATTTGGACTAGCGGGAGCTGGGGCCAACGTCCTGACTTTC.

The CDR3 nucleotides read TGTGCCATCAATCAAGACAGGAACACTGAAGCTTTCTTT. Protein: CAINQDRNTEAFF. The J gene is TRBJ1-1, the V gene TRBV10-3; TRBD1 is a possible D gene (5 bases). Trimming left V 7 bases short and J 1 base short, with 10 bases between. CDR3 length: 13 amino acids. In germline, CDR1 is ENHRY, CDR2 SYGVKD.

This sequence joins TRBV6-7 and TRBJ2-7; the match to TRBD2 covers 9 bases. TRBV6-7 is flagged as an ORF with uncertain function. The V segment lost 2 bases and the J segment 3 bases; nucleotides outside the gene matches: 5. This CDR3 comprises 15 residues. CDR3 protein: CASSYGLAGIYEQYF. The CDR3 coding sequence is TGTGCCAGCAGTTACGGCCTAGCGGGAATCTACGAGCAGTACTTC.

The rearrangement links TRBV28 to TRBJ1-2, with TRBD1 matching 7 bases. This CDR3 has 13 residues. V was clipped by 3 bases and J by 2 bases; unmatched bases: 0. Germline-derived CDR1 and CDR2 are MDHEN and SYDVKM. The CDR3 nucleotides are TGTGCCAGCAGTTTGGACAGGAACTATGGCTACACCTTC. Amino acids: CASSLDRNYGYTF.

The chain carries TRBV11-2 and TRBJ2-3; no definite D call. V lost 0 bases and J 3 bases, leaving 10 bases between the germline ends. Germline CDR1 SGHAT, CDR2 FQNNGV. The CDR3 length is 15 residues. The CDR3 coding sequence is TGTGCCAGCAGCTTAGACCTTCCTGCGACAGATACGCAGTATTTT. This gives the protein CASSLDLPATDTQYF.

The rearrangement links TRBV20-1 to TRBJ1-4, with unresolved D. The germline V and J ends were trimmed by 3 bases and 4 bases, with 3 bases remaining between them. This CDR3 has 11 residues. CDR1 is DFQATT, CDR2 SNEGSKA, per germline (reference sequence). The CDR3, as DNA: TGCAGTGCTAGTAATAATGAAAAACTGTTTTTT. It specifies CSASNNEKLFF.

The V gene is TRBV5-1, the J gene TRBJ1-1; 12 bases map to TRBD1. This CDR3 is 16 amino acids long. V lost 3 bases and J lost 4; bases outside the gene matches: 7. Germline values: CDR1 SGHRS, CDR2 YFSETQ. The CDR3 loop is CASSSGTGGFATEAFF. For the CDR3, the DNA is TGCGCCAGCAGCTCCGGGACAGGGGGCTTCGCCACTGAAGCTTTCTTT.

This chain connects TRBV5-4 to TRBJ2-5; tentatively, D is TRBD2 (5 bases). CDR1 and CDR2 (germline): SGHNT, YYREEE (reference sequence). This CDR3 region has 14 residues. Trimming left V 0 bases short and J 5 bases short, with 11 bases between. For the CDR3, the DNA is TGTGCCAGCAGCTTGGACGGACTCACGGAGACCCAGTACTTC. Residues: CASSLDGLTETQYF.

The chain couples TRBV25-1 to TRBJ2-2; D may be TRBD1 (5 bases). The germline V gene has CDR1 MGHDK and CDR2 SYGVNS. The V gene lost 7 bases and the J gene lost 2 bases, with 14 bases spanning the gap. The CDR3 loop spans 15 amino acids. The CDR3 DNA sequence: TGTGCCAGCAAGGGGATAGGGCCTAACACCGGGGAGCTGTTTTTT. The encoded protein is CASKGIGPNTGELFF.

In regard to this clone: Other DNA sequences within the sample encode an identical CDR3. The chain employs TRBV6-5 and TRBJ1-4, with TRBD1 identical over 11 bases. CDR1 is MNHEY and CDR2 is SVGAGI in the germline V gene. The junction had 4 bases not matched to a gene; V was cut back by 6 bases and J by 7 bases. The CDR3 totals 14 residues. The CDR3 protein is CASSWGQGGEKLFF. CDR3 sequence (DNA): TGTGCCAGCAGCTGGGGACAGGGGGGTGAAAAACTGTTTTTT.

V usage is TRBV11-2 and J usage is TRBJ2-7; 8 positions match TRBD2. The V segment lost 3 bases and the J segment 4 bases; nucleotides outside the gene matches: 2. The CDR3 sequence is 13 residues long. Germline CDR1 reads SGHAT; CDR2 reads FQNNGV. CDR3 bases: TGTGCCAGCAGCTTCAGCGGGGGATACGAGCAGTACTTC. Residues: CASSFSGGYEQYF.

The chain carries TRBV5-5 and TRBJ2-7, with D perhaps TRBD1 (5 bases). This CDR3 has 16 amino acids. Germline V gene data show CDR1 as SGHKS and CDR2 as YYEKEE (reference sequence). V shed 3 bases and J shed 2 bases, with 18 bases lying between them. The CDR3, as DNA: TGTGCCAGCAGCTCTGTTCTGTCCAGGGCTCCCTACGAGCAGTACTTC. Protein product: CASSSVLSRAPYEQYF. The full variable domain, in which reference TRBV5-5 and TRBJ2-7 provide the parts outside the CDR3, is DAGVTQSPTHLIKTRGQQVTLRCSPISGHKSVSWYQQVLGQGPQFIFQYYEKEERGRGNFPDRFSARQFPNYSSELNVNALLLGDSALYLCASSSVLSRAPYEQYFGPGTRLTVT.

This clone showed up just once. The chain couples TRBV9 to TRBJ1-3; D is perhaps TRBD1 (5 bases). The CDR3 totals 16 residues. V was cut by 4 bases and J by 0 bases, with 14 bases left in between. Germline values: CDR1 SGDLS, CDR2 YYNGEE. This chain's CDR3 is CASSPTSTVSGNTIYF. The DNA for the CDR3 is TGTGCCAGCAGCCCGACATCGACAGTCTCTGGAAACACCATATATTTT.

This sequence joins TRBV28 and TRBJ1-4; tentatively, D is TRBD1 (6 bases). With 3 bases removed from V and 0 bases from J, the gap between germline ends came to 29 bases. In germline, CDR1 is MDHEN, CDR2 SYDVKM. This CDR3 contains 22 residues. DNA of the CDR3: TGTGCCAGCAGTTTCGGGCGACAGGTACTCGGCGGCCCATTCGCAACTAATGAAAAACTGTTTTTT. Protein product: CASSFGRQVLGGPFATNEKLFF. Full variable domain (missing parts from reference TRBV28 and TRBJ1-4): DVKVTQSSRYLVKRTGEKVFLECVQDMDHENMFWYRQDPGLGLRLIYFSYDVKMKEKGDIPEGYSVSREKKERFSLILESASTNQTSMYLCASSFGRQVLGGPFATNEKLFFGSGTQLSVL.

The J gene is TRBJ2-2, the V gene TRBV7-9; TRBD1 aligns across 8 bases. The ends lost 2 bases at V and 3 bases at J; junction bases unmatched: 11. Germline V lookup: CDR1 SEHNR, CDR2 FQNEAQ (reference sequence). The length of the CDR3 is 18 residues. As DNA, the CDR3 is TGTGCCAGCAGCTTACCGACACCGGGACAGGCGTACACCGGGGAGCTGTTTTTT. The encoded protein is CASSLPTPGQAYTGELFF.